This T cell receptor (beta chain) was sequenced in a study of T-cell memory formation after mild COVID-19. Study outcomes and limitations: Cross-reactive memory apparently joined, as some responding clones appeared in pre-infection memory.

With respect to this clonotype: Its antigen is currently unknown.

This CDR3 has 15 residues. Germline lookup yields CDR1 SQVTM and CDR2 ANQGSEA. The V and J ends lost 7 bases and 5 bases respectively, with 21 bases between them. TCRdb reprocessed the 5' RACE reads with MiXCR, giving one entry per CDR3 protein. The repertoire holds roughly 380,000 distinct CDR3 sequences, 28% seen once, with roughly 14% in the top ten. This receptor was obtained from an adult woman who had mild COVID-19 (a few samples of this study predate the infection). Cell type and time point are not known. The V gene is TRBV29-1, the J gene TRBJ2-1; perhaps TRBD2 as D (6 bases). The sample taken for sequencing was PBMCs or a T cell subset sorted from them (not recorded which). The CDR3: CSGSMGLRTNNEQFF. As DNA, the CDR3 is TGCAGCGGATCTATGGGACTCCGTACGAACAATGAGCAGTTCTTC.